This is a list of T cell receptor beta chains from one sample in a study of shared clonotypes between healthy human individuals. Produced via immunoSEQ multiplex PCR; TCRdb's table is partial and in-frame only. The sample has roughly 2,000,000 clones; 90% to 95% are singletons. The sample comprised naive CD8+ T cells from PBMCs. The receptors come from a man between 18 and 35 years old in good health. Some clones in this sample may be carry-over from other donors' samples. CDR3s include the opening cysteine and the closing phenylalanine or tryptophan. A D gene is named only where the DNA matches it firmly. Only some rows state a clone size, as once, few, many or a class for expanded clones.

cdr3_nt cdr3_aa j_call d_call v_call clone_size
TGTGCCAGTAGTAGCCCGAGGCAGTTCTCCTACAATGAGCAGTTCTTC CASSSPRQFSYNEQFF TRBJ2-1 . TRBV19 .
TGTGCCAGTAGTCCGGGAACTAACTACGAGCAGTACTTC CASSPGTNYEQYF TRBJ2-7 . TRBV19 .
TGTGCCAGCAGCTTGGACAGGGGAGGCTACGAGCAGTACTTC CASSLDRGGYEQYF TRBJ2-7 . TRBV5-4 .
TGTGCCAGCTCGCCTTACCCGACAGGGGCAAGCAATCAGCCCCAGCATTTT CASSPYPTGASNQPQHF TRBJ1-5 TRBD1 TRBV18 .
TGTGCCAGCAGCCGCGGGGTAACCACAGATACGCAGTATTTT CASSRGVTTDTQYF TRBJ2-3 . TRBV7-3 once
TGCGCCAGCAGCCCCGAGGAGGTCACCAACACCGGGGAGCTGTTTTTT CASSPEEVTNTGELFF TRBJ2-2 . TRBV5-1 .
TGTGCCAGTAGTTTGAATCGGGGAACTGAAGCTTTCTTT CASSLNRGTEAFF TRBJ1-1 . TRBV19 .
TGTGCCAGCAGCTCATTGACAGGGGGGGGCGAGCAGTACTTC CASSSLTGGGEQYF TRBJ2-7 TRBD1 TRBV5-6 .
TGTGCCAGTAGCGGTACAACCGCCTACGAGCAGTACTTC CASSGTTAYEQYF TRBJ2-7 . TRBV7-9 .
TGTGCCATCAGTGGACTATACACAGATACGCAGTATTTT CAISGLYTDTQYF TRBJ2-3 . TRBV10-3 .
TGTGCCAGCAGCTCAGGACTAGCGCAATACAATGAGCAGTTCTTC CASSSGLAQYNEQFF TRBJ2-1 TRBD2 TRBV11-3 .
TGTGCCAGCAGCTTTGGGGAGAGCGAGCAGTACTTC CASSFGESEQYF TRBJ2-7 . TRBV7-9 .
TGTGCCAGCAGCTTAGATGAGTATCCTCCCCAGCATTTT CASSLDEYPPQHF TRBJ1-5 . TRBV11-3 .
TGTGCCAGCAGTGAGAGTGGCGGGAGAGAGGTGAAAGAGACCCAGTACTTC CASSESGGREVKETQYF TRBJ2-5 TRBD2 TRBV6-1 .
TGTGCCAGCAGCTTAAGGGGACAGAGCTCCTACGAGCAGTACTTC CASSLRGQSSYEQYF TRBJ2-7 TRBD1 TRBV7-2 .
TGTGCCAGCAGCTCACCGGGACAGCCTCTTTACAATGAGCAGTTCTTC CASSSPGQPLYNEQFF TRBJ2-1 TRBD1 TRBV7-9 .
TGCGCCAGCAGCTGGGGTCCGGCTTGGCAGGTCTTC CASSWGPAWQVF TRBJ2-1 . TRBV5-1 .
TGTGCCAGCAGCTTAGAATTGGGGCAGGCCTCGGCCTACGAGCAGTACTTC CASSLELGQASAYEQYF TRBJ2-7 . TRBV7-6 .
TGTGCCAGCAGCGCCGGGGACAGGGCTGCCGAGCAGTACTTC CASSAGDRAAEQYF TRBJ2-7 TRBD1 TRBV9 .
TGTGCCAGCAGCCCATCCCCGGGACGGTCGAACACTGAAGCTTTCTTT CASSPSPGRSNTEAFF TRBJ1-1 . TRBV7-2 .
TGTGCCTGGGGTTCAAGGGCGGGGGTCCCCTACGAGCAGTACTTC CAWGSRAGVPYEQYF TRBJ2-7 TRBD2 TRBV30 once
TGTGCCAGCAGGGTAGGGGGCGGTAATCAGCCCCAGCATTTT CASRVGGGNQPQHF TRBJ1-5 TRBD1 TRBV27 .
TGCGCCAGCTCCCACGGGAGGGGGTCTAACACCGGGGAGCTGTTTTTT CASSHGRGSNTGELFF TRBJ2-2 TRBD2 TRBV5-1 .
TGTGCCAGCAGTTACTCGGGGACAGCATACGAGCAGTACTTC CASSYSGTAYEQYF TRBJ2-7 TRBD1 TRBV6-5 once
TGTGCCAGCAGTTTATCGAGAATCTCCGGGGAGCTGTTTTTT CASSLSRISGELFF TRBJ2-2 . TRBV27 .
TGTGCCAGCAGCCCGGTGGGGTCCTCCCCGTTCTTC CASSPVGSSPFF TRBJ2-1 . TRBV7-2 once
TGCGCCAGCAGCCAAGCCCCAGGCGGGAGGACTAGCTCCTACGAGCAGTACTTC CASSQAPGGRTSSYEQYF TRBJ2-7 TRBD2 TRBV4-3 once
TGTGCCAGCAGCTCCGGGACTAGCGGGAGGGAACCCTACAATGAGCAGTTCTTC CASSSGTSGREPYNEQFF TRBJ2-1 TRBD2 TRBV7-9 .
TGTGCCAGCAGCCAGGGAGCGGGAAAAGAGACCCAGTACTTC CASSQGAGKETQYF TRBJ2-5 TRBD2 TRBV9 .
TGTGCCAGCAGCTTAACGCGCAATGAGCAGTTCTTC CASSLTRNEQFF TRBJ2-1 . TRBV7-3 .
TGTGCCAGCAGCGAATCTGGGACAGGCTCCTACGAGCAGTACTTC CASSESGTGSYEQYF TRBJ2-7 TRBD1 TRBV9 .
TGTGCCAGCAGCTTAGGTCCTCGGGGCCGGGATTCACCCCTCCACTTT CASSLGPRGRDSPLHF TRBJ1-6 . TRBV7-9 .
TGTGCCATCAGTGAGTCCTGGGGAAACTACGAGCAGTACTTC CAISESWGNYEQYF TRBJ2-7 . TRBV10-3 .
TGCGCCAGCAGCCAAGAAGGCTACACTGAAGCTTTCTTT CASSQEGYTEAFF TRBJ1-1 . TRBV4-1 .
TGTGCCAGCAGCTCCTTGATGGTGGAGGCCTCCTACGAGCAGTACTTC CASSSLMVEASYEQYF TRBJ2-7 . TRBV5-6 .
TGTGCCAGCAGCGCCCGGGGATCGTACGAGCAATACTTC CASSARGSYEQYF TRBJ2-7 . TRBV7-9 .
TGTGCCAGCAGCAAAGAGACAGGGGTCTGCCGGGTTCAGCCCCAGCATTTT CASSKETGVCRVQPQHF TRBJ1-5 . TRBV21-1 .
TGTGCCAGCACTCCTGAGGATAGAATTTACAATGAGCAGTTCTTC CASTPEDRIYNEQFF TRBJ2-1 . TRBV5-4 .
TGTGCCAGCGGTCCCCTACTCACAGATACGCAGTATTTT CASGPLLTDTQYF TRBJ2-3 . TRBV11-2 .
TGTGCCAGTAGTATAGGATTTATCGGGGAGCTGTTTTTT CASSIGFIGELFF TRBJ2-2 . TRBV19 .
TGCAGCGTGGGCCCCTTTGGGGGGAGGGCCCACGAGCAGTACTTC CSVGPFGGRAHEQYF TRBJ2-7 TRBD2 TRBV29-1 .